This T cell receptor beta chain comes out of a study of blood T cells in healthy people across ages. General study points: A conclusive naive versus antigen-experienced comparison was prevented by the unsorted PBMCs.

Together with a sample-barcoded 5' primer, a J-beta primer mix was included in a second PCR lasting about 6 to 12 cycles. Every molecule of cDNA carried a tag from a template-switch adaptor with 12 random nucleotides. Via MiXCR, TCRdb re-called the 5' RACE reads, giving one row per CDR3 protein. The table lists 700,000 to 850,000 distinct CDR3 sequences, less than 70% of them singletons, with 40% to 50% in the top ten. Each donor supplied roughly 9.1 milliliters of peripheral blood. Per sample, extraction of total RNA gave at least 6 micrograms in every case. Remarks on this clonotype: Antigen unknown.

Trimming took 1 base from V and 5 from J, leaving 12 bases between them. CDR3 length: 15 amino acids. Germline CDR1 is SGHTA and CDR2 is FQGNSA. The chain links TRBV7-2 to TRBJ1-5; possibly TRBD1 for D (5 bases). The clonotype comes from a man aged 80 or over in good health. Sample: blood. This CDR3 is CASSLGPRGDQPQHF. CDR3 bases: TGTGCCAGCAGCTTAGGACCCCGAGGGGATCAGCCCCAGCATTTT.